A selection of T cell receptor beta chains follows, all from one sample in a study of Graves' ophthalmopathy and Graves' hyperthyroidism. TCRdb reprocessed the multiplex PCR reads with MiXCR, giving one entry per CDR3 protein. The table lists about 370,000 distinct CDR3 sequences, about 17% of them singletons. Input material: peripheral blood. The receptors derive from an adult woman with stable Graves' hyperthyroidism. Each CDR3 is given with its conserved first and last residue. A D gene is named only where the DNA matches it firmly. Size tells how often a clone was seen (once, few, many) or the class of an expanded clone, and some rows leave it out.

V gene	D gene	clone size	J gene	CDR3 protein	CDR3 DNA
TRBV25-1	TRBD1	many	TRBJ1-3	CASNFSKRFPGQRFRNTIYF	TGTGCCAGCAACTTTTCCAAACGATTTCCGGGACAGAGATTTCGAAACACCATATATTTT
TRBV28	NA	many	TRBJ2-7	CASSLFIQFYEQYF	TGTGCCAGCAGTTTATTCATACAGTTCTACGAGCAGTACTTC
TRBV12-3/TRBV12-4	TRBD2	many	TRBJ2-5	CASTKRLAGGETQYF	TGTGCCAGCACCAAAAGACTAGCGGGCGGGGAGACCCAGTACTTC
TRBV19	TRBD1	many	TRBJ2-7	CASSTGTEYYEQYF	TGTGCCAGTAGTACCGGGACAGAATACTACGAGCAGTACTTC
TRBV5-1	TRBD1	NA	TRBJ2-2	CASRGTGQGGELFF	TGCGCCAGCAGAGGGACAGGCCAGGGCGGGGAGCTGTTTTTT
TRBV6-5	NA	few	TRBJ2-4	CASSYSGILAKNIKYF	TGTGCCAGCAGTTATAGTGGGATACTAGCCAAAAACATTAAGTACTTC
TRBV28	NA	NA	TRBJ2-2	CASSAPSSPGELFF	TGTGCCAGCAGCGCCCCGAGCAGCCCCGGGGAGCTGTTTTTT
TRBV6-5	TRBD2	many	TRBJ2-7	CASSYRGLAGVYEQYF	TGTGCCAGCAGTTACCGCGGACTAGCGGGGGTCTACGAGCAGTACTTC
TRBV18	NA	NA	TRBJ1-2	CATSEFGGGHYGYTF	TGTGCCACCTCAGAATTCGGGGGCGGTCACTATGGCTACACCTTC
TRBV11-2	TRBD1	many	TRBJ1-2	CASSSGTVGYTF	TGTGCCAGCAGCTCCGGGACAGTTGGCTACACCTTC